The entry below gives a single T cell receptor (beta chain) sequence along with its context. The target antigen is unknown. Libraries were prepared by immunoSEQ multiplex PCR; TCRdb keeps only in-frame clonotypes and omits some of them. Found here are 200,000 to 250,000 clones, less than 95% of them singletons; the top ten hold around 1.7%. The sample originates from a study of T cell responses to AZD1222 COVID-19 vaccine. Study results and limitations: Most donors were white British and more were female, and clonal diversity was possibly underestimated. Spike was spanned by vaccine-associated CD4 TCRs, which were dominant at 160-218 and 743-854. Elevations in Spike-specific TCR breadth and depth followed administration of two AZD1222 doses. Seropositive AZD1222 recipients at baseline numbered only six or seven.

The CDR3 has 15 residues. Trimming cost V 6 bases and J 4 bases, with 20 bases left between them. Germline V gene lookup returns CDR1 SGHRS and CDR2 YFSETQ. This sequence was found in an adult who received the MenACWY meningococcal vaccine as a control. The starting material was peripheral blood, obtained 28 days after the second dose of the MenACWY control vaccine. The chain employs TRBV5-1 and TRBJ2-7, with a tentative D call TRBD1 (7 bases). CDR3 sequence reads: CASTAGQKDVYEQYF. CDR3 sequence (DNA): TGCGCCAGCACGGCGGGACAGAAGGACGTGTACGAGCAGTACTTC.